This T cell receptor beta chain stems from a study of cytomegalovirus exposure and HLA in healthy donors. Germline CDR1 reads MDHEN; CDR2 reads SYDVKM. Trimming took off 7 bases at V and 5 bases at J, with 30 bases between the two ends. The CDR3 loop spans 18 amino acids. The PCR ran on 60 Vbeta and 13 Jbeta primers. Method: immunoSEQ multiplex PCR; TCRdb's copy keeps in-frame clones and lacks some. The data contain 150,000 to 200,000 clones, roughly four fifths of them singletons. This sequence was found in a man aged 50-60 years in good health and CMV-seropositive. The sample was PBMCs. This chain links TRBV28 with TRBJ2-7; perhaps TRBD1 as D (6 bases). The CDR3 reads CASILWFLRGNRAHEQYF. CDR3 bases: TGTGCCAGCATTTTGTGGTTTCTGAGGGGAAACAGGGCCCACGAGCAGTACTTC.